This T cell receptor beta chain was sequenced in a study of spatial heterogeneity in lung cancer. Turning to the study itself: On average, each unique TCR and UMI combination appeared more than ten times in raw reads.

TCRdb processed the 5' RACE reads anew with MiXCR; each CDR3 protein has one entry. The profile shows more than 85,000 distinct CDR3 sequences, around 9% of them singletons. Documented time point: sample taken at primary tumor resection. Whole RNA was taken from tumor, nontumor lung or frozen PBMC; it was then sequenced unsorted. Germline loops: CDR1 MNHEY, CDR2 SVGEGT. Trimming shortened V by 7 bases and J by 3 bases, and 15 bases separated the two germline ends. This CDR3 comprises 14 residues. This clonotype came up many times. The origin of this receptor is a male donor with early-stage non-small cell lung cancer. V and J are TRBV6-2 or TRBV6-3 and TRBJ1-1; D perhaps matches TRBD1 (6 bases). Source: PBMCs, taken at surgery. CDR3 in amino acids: CASISTGRDTEAFF. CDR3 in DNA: TGTGCCAGCATTTCGACAGGCCGGGACACTGAAGCTTTCTTT.